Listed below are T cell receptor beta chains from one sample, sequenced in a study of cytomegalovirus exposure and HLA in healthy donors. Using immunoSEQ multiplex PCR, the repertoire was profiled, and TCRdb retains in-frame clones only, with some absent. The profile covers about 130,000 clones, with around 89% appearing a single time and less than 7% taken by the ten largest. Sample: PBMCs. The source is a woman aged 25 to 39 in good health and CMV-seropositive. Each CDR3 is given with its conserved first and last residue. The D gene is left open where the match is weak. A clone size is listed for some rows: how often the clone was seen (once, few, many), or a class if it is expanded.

TGCGCCAGTGCCCCCGTGACAGGGTTACAGCCCCAGCATTTT,CASAPVTGLQPQHF,.,TRBJ1-5,TRBV4-1,TRBD1
TGTGCCAGCAGCGGGACTAGCGGGGGATTCTACGAGCAGTACTTC,CASSGTSGGFYEQYF,.,TRBJ2-7,TRBV9,TRBD2
TGCGCCAGCAGCTTGGACAGGGGGAACTACGAGCAGTACTTC,CASSLDRGNYEQYF,few,TRBJ2-7,TRBV5-1,TRBD1
TGTGCCAGCAGTGATCTTGGAGCTAATGAAAAACTGTTTTTT,CASSDLGANEKLFF,.,TRBJ1-4,TRBV6-1,.
TGTGCCAGCAGTTTATCGACAGGGTACAATGAGCAGTTCTTC,CASSLSTGYNEQFF,.,TRBJ2-1,TRBV27,TRBD1
TGTGCCAGCAGCCCGGACTGGAGCTCTGGAAACACCATATATTTT,CASSPDWSSGNTIYF,few,TRBJ1-3,TRBV14,.
TGCAGCGTTGAAGACGGGGGGCTCGCAGATACGCAGTATTTT,CSVEDGGLADTQYF,few,TRBJ2-3,TRBV29-1,.
TGTGCCACCAGCGGACAGCTATGGCAGCGCACCGGGGAGCTGTTTTTT,CATSGQLWQRTGELFF,.,TRBJ2-2,TRBV15,.
TGCGCCAGCTCGGGACTAGCGAACACCGGGGAGCTGTTTTTT,CASSGLANTGELFF,.,TRBJ2-2,TRBV5-1,TRBD2
TGTGCCAGCAGCCCCCCTATCCCGAGGGGGCCTAGGGGGTATGGCTACACCTTC,CASSPPIPRGPRGYGYTF,.,TRBJ1-2,TRBV7-9,TRBD1
TGTGCCAGCAGCCCACAGGTGGTTCAGCCCCAGCATTTT,CASSPQVVQPQHF,.,TRBJ1-5,TRBV7-2,.
TGCGCCAGCAGCCGAGAACAGGGTTCCGGGGCCAACGTCCTGACTTTC,CASSREQGSGANVLTF,.,TRBJ2-6,TRBV4-1,.
TGTGCCAGCACGGGAGGGGTTCGGGACGAGCAGTACTTC,CASTGGVRDEQYF,.,TRBJ2-7,TRBV14,TRBD2
TGCAGCGCCCGCGGGACAGGGACATCCACCGGGGAGCTGTTTTTT,CSARGTGTSTGELFF,.,TRBJ2-2,TRBV29-1,TRBD1
TGTGCCAGTCTTAGTTCCCCAGGGGGCCTGAACACTGAAGCTTTCTTT,CASLSSPGGLNTEAFF,.,TRBJ1-1,TRBV28,TRBD1
TGTGCCAGCAGCCCCCGGGATACGCAGTATTTT,CASSPRDTQYF,.,TRBJ2-3,TRBV6-6,.
TGTGCCAGCAGCTTCCTCCTAGCGGGGGGGCGGGCAGATACGCAGTATTTT,CASSFLLAGGRADTQYF,once,TRBJ2-3,TRBV13,TRBD2
TGTGCCAGCAGTTACGGGGGACAGGGCTACGAGCAGTACTTC,CASSYGGQGYEQYF,.,TRBJ2-7,TRBV6-5,TRBD1